The source of this T cell receptor beta chain is a study of cytomegalovirus exposure and HLA in healthy donors. The PCR ran on 60 Vbeta and 13 Jbeta primers. Method: immunoSEQ multiplex PCR; TCRdb's copy keeps in-frame clones and lacks some. This table holds fewer than 250,000 clones, approximately 90% found once. V lost 4 bases, J lost 4 bases, and 11 bases stayed unmatched. This CDR3 is built from 17 residues. The germline CDR1 and CDR2 sequences are SGHNT and YYREEE (reference sequence). The source is a boy between 2 and 10 years old in good health and CMV-seronegative. Input material: PBMCs. This chain connects TRBV5-4 to TRBJ2-3, with 11 positions matching TRBD2. In DNA, the CDR3 is TGTGCCAGCAGCCGCATAGCGGGAGGGGGTTATGCAGATACGCAGTATTTT. Amino acid sequence: CASSRIAGGGYADTQYF.